The following is a T cell receptor beta chain sequence with its context. Its antigen is still unknown. No base qualities exist here, and no much larger clone lies one base off it. The data belong to a study of Ad26.COV2.S vaccination and SARS-CoV-2 variants (dated by TCRdb to the early 2020s). Concerning the study at large: Donors in the vaccine arm were drawn from COV1001, a multicentre, randomized, double-blind, placebo-controlled phase I-IIa trial testing Ad26.COV2.S in healthy adults. Dosing of Ad26.COV2.S was intramuscular, at either 5x10^10 or 1x10^11 viral particles, delivered as one shot or as two shots spaced 56 days apart. The specificity and breadth of SARS-CoV-2-reactive T cell receptors after Ad26.COV2.S vaccination were assessed by TCRbeta repertoire sequencing. A total of 32 samples were included in the TCR-sequenced set, comprising around 19 Ad26.COV2.S vaccine recipients, 5 placebo recipients and 8 SARS-CoV-2 convalescent individuals. Trial participants were randomized into five groups of five, in which low-dose or high-dose Ad26.COV2.S was given once or twice, or placebo was given on both occasions. Investigators did not know the trial group allocation while performing experiments and assessing outcomes.

Here is what the overall study found, with its caveats: After vaccination, substantial breadth of spike-specific CD8+ and CD4+ T cell responses was reported. The study lacked the statistical power to compare responses across vaccine doses or regimens. Vaccine and placebo recipients had similar non-spike TCR breadth, a finding consistent with the vaccine containing only spike. Ad26.COV2.S recipients had higher spike-specific TCR breadth than placebo recipients (P = 0.0014). It was noted by the authors that total T cell responses may have been underestimated by the TCR breadth and depth analyses.

This specimen's treatment or condition label, per the study, means: some 20 received Ad26.COV2.S at low or high dose, single or two shots; several received placebo; per-sample allocation not given. Repertoires of vaccine and placebo recipients were sequenced from samples taken on day 63 after the first injection. Between 29 July and 7 August 2020, Cohort 1b enrolled about 27 adults aged 18-55 years at one site in Boston, USA. Ad26.COV2.S consisted of a replication-incompetent adenovirus type 26 vector by which a prefusion-stabilized SARS-CoV-2 spike protein from the original Wuhan strain was expressed. Measured from the cysteine to the phenylalanine, the CDR3 is 13 residues long. Only the CDR3 part of the read is kept: 39 bases, read in frame from the first base. As encoded in the germline V gene, CDR1 is SGHVS while CDR2 is FNYEAQ. V was cut back by 1 base and J by 5 bases, leaving a gap of 9 bases between them.

The immunoSEQ Assay was the method used to sequence TCRbeta CDR3 regions. After extraction, genomic DNA underwent amplification by bias-controlled multiplex PCR, followed by high-throughput sequencing. As for the original processing: To quantify the absolute abundance of every unique TCRbeta CDR3 region, sequences were collapsed and filtered. Usable DNA was measured by amplifying reference genes present in all nucleated cells, and TCRbeta template counts were normalized to that usable DNA to estimate T cell fraction. Repertoire TCRs were annotated as SARS-CoV-2-specific by exact matching of V gene, CDR3 amino acid sequence and J gene to a known reactive TCR set. MIRA supplied the reference SARS-CoV-2 TCR set, which was filtered for enrichment in COVID-19-positive ImmuneCODE repertoires so that public or cross-reactive TCRs were removed. Using the MIRA antigens, annotated TCRs were further analysed by specific ORF or by position within an ORF. Depth was the summed frequency of annotated unique rearrangements, while breadth was defined as annotated unique rearrangements over total unique productive rearrangements. Two-sided Wilcoxon rank-sum tests were used to compare TCR breadth between groups. TCRdb mirrors the immuneACCESS table, restricted to in-frame sequences. Some clones are absent from its copies; in checked studies, under half trace to an unresolved V gene, and the reason for the others is unknown. The V and J calls and clone size were taken over from that table, and D and trimming were inferred from the DNA. This sample holds approximately 450,000 clones; 80% to 95% were observed only once. Roughly an eighth of the sample belongs to the ten largest clones.

The receptor was isolated from a person aged 18-60 years who received the Ad26.COV2.S COVID-19 vaccine or a placebo. The input for sequencing was peripheral blood, taken in a trial of Ad26.COV2.S vaccine versus placebo. Recombination connected TRBV7-6 to TRBJ2-7; the D segment cannot be called with confidence. The nucleotide sequence reads as follows: TGTGCCAGCAGCTTAGTGCGCGAGGACGAGCAGTACTTC. It translates as CASSLVREDEQYF.